The sequence of this T cell receptor beta chain was determined in a study of chemoradiotherapy in HPV16-positive cancers. Study-wide points: Non-HPV-specific T cells did not expand in tumors during treatment, whereas candidate HPV-specific clones and E7-related motifs did.

Libraries were prepared by immunoSEQ multiplex PCR; TCRdb keeps only in-frame clonotypes and omits some of them. The sample carries 6,500 or so clones, approximately 92% recorded once. Concerning this clone: Its antigen remains unidentified.

The V segment lost 3 bases and the J segment 9 bases; nucleotides outside the gene matches: 15. CDR1 and CDR2 from the germline V gene are SGHDN and FVKESK. The CDR3 sequence is 16 residues long. The sequences come from tumor tissue, collected from a patient who underwent chemoradiotherapy. This chain uses TRBV14 with TRBJ2-7; 9 nucleotides align to TRBD2. The TCR comes from a human donor with HPV-associated anogenital cancer. The CDR3 DNA sequence: TGTGCCAGCAGCCAGGGGGGGACTAGCTCCCTAGGTCGGCAGTACTTC. Amino acids: CASSQGGTSSLGRQYF. Using reference TRBV14 and TRBJ2-7 for the parts outside the CDR3, the full variable domain is EAGVTQFPSHSVIEKGQTVTLRCDPISGHDNLYWYRRVMGKEIKFLLHFVKESKQDESGMPNNRFLAERTGGTYSTLKVQPAELEDSGVYFCASSQGGTSSLGRQYFGPGTRLTVT.